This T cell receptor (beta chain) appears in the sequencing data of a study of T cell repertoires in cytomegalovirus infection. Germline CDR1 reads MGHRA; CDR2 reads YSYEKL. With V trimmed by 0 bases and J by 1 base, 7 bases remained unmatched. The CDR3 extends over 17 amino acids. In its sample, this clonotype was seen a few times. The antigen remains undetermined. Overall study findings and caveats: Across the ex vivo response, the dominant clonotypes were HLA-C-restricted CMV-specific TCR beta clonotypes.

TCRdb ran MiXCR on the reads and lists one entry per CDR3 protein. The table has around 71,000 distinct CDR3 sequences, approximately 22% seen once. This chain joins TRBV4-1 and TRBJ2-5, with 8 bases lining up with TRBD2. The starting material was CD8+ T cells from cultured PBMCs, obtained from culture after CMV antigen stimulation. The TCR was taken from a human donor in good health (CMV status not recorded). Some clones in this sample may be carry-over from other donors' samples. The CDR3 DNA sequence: TGCGCCAGCAGCCAAGATTGGAGCGGGGGCTTCCAAGAGACCCAGTACTTC. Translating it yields CASSQDWSGGFQETQYF.